One and the same sample provided the 15 T cell receptor beta chains below, sequenced in a study of Ad26.COV2.S vaccination and SARS-CoV-2 variants. Treatment noted: around 19 received Ad26.COV2.S at low or high dose, single or two shots; roughly five received placebo; per-sample allocation not given. Collection of samples fell on day 63 after the first vaccine or placebo injection. Here immunoSEQ multiplex PCR was the method, and the copy in TCRdb shows in-frame clones only, minus some. The table records hundreds of thousands of clones, more than 70% of them present only once. Sequenced here: peripheral blood, sampled in a trial of Ad26.COV2.S vaccine versus placebo. The receptors derive from a person between 18 and 65 years old who received the Ad26.COV2.S COVID-19 vaccine or a placebo.

The V and J genes are TRBV3-1 (or the pseudogene TRBV3-2) and TRBJ2-2; D not resolved. The CDR3 consists of 14 residues. CDR1 is LGHDT and CDR2 is YNNKEL in the germline V gene (reference sequence). V shed 0 bases and J shed 10 bases, with 12 bases lying between them. Here the CDR3 reads CASSQDPQVEELFF. The CDR3 DNA reads TGTGCCAGCAGCCAAGATCCCCAGGTGGAGGAGCTGTTTTTT.

The chain is built from TRBV7-8 and TRBJ2-5; 9 bases are a match to TRBD2. Looked up from germline, CDR1 is SGHVS and CDR2 is FQNEAQ. The V segment lost 4 bases and the J segment 5 bases; nucleotides outside the gene matches: 5. The CDR3 loop spans 14 amino acids. CDR3 sequence reads: CASSYSGSLETQYF. The DNA of the CDR3 is TGTGCCAGCAGCTATAGCGGGAGTTTGGAGACCCAGTACTTC.

This chain uses TRBV5-1 with TRBJ2-7, with TRBD2 as a possible D gene (6 bases). The CDR3 consists of 14 residues. The germline V and J ends were trimmed by 3 bases and 2 bases, with 12 bases remaining between them. Germline lookup yields CDR1 SGHRS and CDR2 YFSETQ. The CDR3 coding sequence is TGCGCCAGCAGCTGGGGGGACCCAGCCTACGAGCAGTACTTC. It translates to CASSWGDPAYEQYF.

The chain carries TRBV13 and TRBJ2-7, with D maybe TRBD2 (5 bases). The V gene's germline CDR1 is PRHDT and CDR2 FYEKMQ (reference sequence). The CDR3 has 14 amino acids. Trimming pared 5 bases from V and 3 bases from J, leaving 14 bases between. CDR3 nucleotide sequence: TGTGCCAGCAGCCCGGAGGCCGGAGGCTACGAGCAGTACTTC. Its protein is CASSPEAGGYEQYF.

The chain recombines TRBV18 with TRBJ1-1, with 11 bases aligning to TRBD1. V dropped 6 bases and J dropped 6; count of bases not matched to a gene: 6. CDR1 KGHSH and CDR2 LQKENI come from the germline V gene. The CDR3 covers 14 residues. For the CDR3, the DNA is TGTGCCAGCTCTCCATGGACAGGGGGCCCTGAAGCTTTCTTT. Residues: CASSPWTGGPEAFF.

V usage is TRBV5-1 and J usage is TRBJ2-6, with 8 bases fitting TRBD1. The CDR3 loop spans 19 amino acids. The germline V gene encodes CDR1 SGHRS and CDR2 YFSETQ. Trimming cost V 2 bases and J 0 bases; bases outside gene matches: 10. CDR3 DNA: TGCGCCAGCAGCTTCGTGGGGGCAGGGGGCCCCTCTGGGGCCAACGTCCTGACTTTC. It yields the protein CASSFVGAGGPSGANVLTF.

V is TRBV5-1 and J is TRBJ1-1; TRBD1 matches 7 bases. The CDR3 has 13 amino acids. The V segment lost 5 bases and the J segment 11 bases; nucleotides outside the gene matches: 12. Germline CDR1 is SGHRS and CDR2 is YFSETQ. The CDR3 loop reads CASRAMTGSRAFF. CDR3 sequence (DNA): TGCGCCAGCAGGGCAATGACAGGGTCGCGGGCTTTCTTT.

This clone has only a few counts. The chain employs TRBV10-3 and TRBJ1-1; no reliable D call. The CDR3 is 12 amino acids. Germline V gene sequence: CDR1 ENHRY, CDR2 SYGVKD. V was cut by 6 bases and J by 4 bases, with 9 bases left in between. The CDR3 region has the DNA TGTGCCATCAGATCCCAAGGCACTGAAGCTTTCTTT. Protein: CAIRSQGTEAFF.

The chain combines TRBV15 with TRBJ2-7; tentative D call: TRBD1 (6 bases). V lost 5 bases and J 0 bases, leaving 11 bases between the germline ends. Germline lookup yields CDR1 LNHNV and CDR2 YYDKDF (reference sequence). The CDR3 has 14 amino acids. CDR3 region: CATSWTVSSYEQYF. The DNA of the CDR3 is TGTGCCACCAGCTGGACAGTCAGCTCCTACGAGCAGTACTTC. Looking up the rest from reference TRBV15 and TRBJ2-7 gives the full variable domain: DAMVIQNPRYQVTQFGKPVTLSCSQTLNHNVMYWYQQKSSQAPKLLFHYYDKDFNNEADTPDNFQSRRPNTSFCFLDIRSPGLGDTAMYLCATSWTVSSYEQYFGPGTRLTVT.

The chain links TRBV6-2 or TRBV6-3 to TRBJ2-3; D is perhaps TRBD2 (7 bases). The CDR3 is 14 residues long. Germline loops: CDR1 MNHEY, CDR2 SVGEGT. Trimming took 0 bases from V and 6 from J, leaving 10 bases between them. The CDR3 sequence: CASSYSKGGDTQYF. The CDR3, as DNA: TGTGCCAGCAGTTACTCGAAGGGGGGGGATACGCAGTATTTT.

The V gene is TRBV5-1, the J gene TRBJ2-1; 11 nucleotides agree with TRBD1. The germline V gene encodes CDR1 SGHRS and CDR2 YFSETQ. CDR3 length: 13 residues. V dropped 3 bases and J dropped 9; count of bases not matched to a gene: 2. The CDR3 region has the DNA TGCGCCAGCAGCTGGACAGGGGGCACTGAGCAGTTCTTC. It encodes CASSWTGGTEQFF. Full variable domain (outside the CDR3, taken from reference TRBV5-1 and TRBJ2-1): KAGVTQTPRYLIKTRGQQVTLSCSPISGHRSVSWYQQTPGQGLQFLFEYFSETQRNKGNFPGRFSGRQFSNSRSEMNVSTLELGDSALYLCASSWTGGTEQFFGPGTRLTVL.

The CDR3 nucleotides are TGTGCCACCAGTCGTTGGGACGGGTCCACAGATACGCAGTATTTT. It specifies CATSRWDGSTDTQYF. The genes are TRBV24-1 and TRBJ2-3; D possibly matches TRBD1 or TRBD2 (5 bases each). Germline V lookup: CDR1 KGHDR, CDR2 SFDVKD. CDR3 length: 15 amino acids. Trimming took 6 bases from V and 2 from J, leaving 14 bases between them.

For the CDR3, the DNA is TGTGCCAGCAGCCACTTAGCCCAATCAGCGGGGATCTACAATGAGCAGTTCTTC. Translated, it gives CASSHLAQSAGIYNEQFF. The gene calls are TRBV3-1 (or the pseudogene TRBV3-2) and TRBJ2-1; 7 bases fit TRBD2. Germline assignment: CDR1 LGHDT and CDR2 YNNKEL (reference sequence). The junction had 14 bases not matched to a gene; V was cut back by 3 bases and J by 3 bases. This CDR3 comprises 18 residues.

This clone has a handful of counts. The chain carries TRBV18 and TRBJ1-3; 9 bases match TRBD1. J gave up 2 bases and V 3 bases, and 11 bases lay outside the gene matches. The CDR3 loop spans 18 amino acids. The germline CDR1 and CDR2 sequences are KGHSH and LQKENI. This CDR3 reads CASSPTGQGTGAGNTIYF. CDR3 DNA sequence: TGTGCCAGCTCACCGACGGGACAGGGTACGGGTGCTGGAAACACCATATATTTT. Drawing the rest from reference TRBV18 and TRBJ1-3, the complete variable domain is NAGVMQNPRHLVRRRGQEARLRCSPMKGHSHVYWYRQLPEEGLKFMVYLQKENIIDESGMPKERFSAEFPKEGPSILRIQQVVRGDSAAYFCASSPTGQGTGAGNTIYFGEGSWLTVV.

The chain is built from TRBV14 and TRBJ1-4; D unclear. The CDR3 runs to 16 residues. The ends were cut back, 1 base at V and 3 bases at J, with 12 bases in the middle. CDR1 SGHDN and CDR2 FVKESK come from the germline V gene. The CDR3 DNA sequence: TGTGCCAGCAGCCAAGTCGGAGGCTCAGCTAATGAAAAACTGTTTTTT. Protein: CASSQVGGSANEKLFF.